One sample yielded the 8 T cell receptor beta chains listed below, sequenced in a study of cytomegalovirus exposure and HLA in healthy donors. PCR was performed using 60 Vbeta and 13 Jbeta primers. Generated by immunoSEQ multiplex PCR, the TCRdb table keeps only in-frame clones and is missing some. The repertoire consists of more than 150,000 clones, with roughly 78% occurring once and the leading ten covering approximately 1.5%. Sequencing was carried out using PBMCs. The source is a girl under 18 in good health and CMV-seropositive.

The chain links TRBV19 to TRBJ1-6, with TRBD1 matching 7 bases. J was trimmed by 4 bases and V by 4 bases; bases with no gene match: 19. Germline V gene lookup returns CDR1 LNHDA and CDR2 SQIVND (reference sequence). CDR3 length equals 20 residues. The CDR3 protein is CASSKQQGFSYSGYNSPLHF. As DNA, the CDR3 is TGTGCCAGTAGTAAACAACAGGGGTTTTCCTATTCAGGTTATAATTCACCCCTCCACTTT.

The genes are TRBV27 and TRBJ2-3; maybe TRBD1 (5 bases). The germline V and J ends were trimmed by 2 bases and 5 bases, with 11 bases remaining between them. CDR1 is MNHEY and CDR2 is SMNVEV in the germline V gene (reference sequence). The CDR3 runs 14 residues. DNA for the CDR3: TGTGCCAGCAGTTTACAGGGTGGGTTAGATACGCAGTATTTT. Encoded protein: CASSLQGGLDTQYF.

The V gene is TRBV2, the J gene TRBJ2-7; TRBD1 aligns across 9 bases. The V gene end was trimmed by 11 bases and the J gene end by 3 bases; junction bases not matched to a gene: 8. Germline V CDR1 and CDR2: SNHLY, FYNNEI. The CDR3 consists of 13 residues. The CDR3 region is CAGGQGSFYEQYF. The DNA of the CDR3 is TGTGCCGGAGGACAGGGGAGCTTCTACGAGCAGTACTTC.

The sample holds a few counts of this clone. The rearrangement uses TRBV7-2 and TRBJ1-2; 8 bases line up with TRBD1. The germline CDR1 and CDR2 sequences are SGHTA and FQGNSA. Trimming took 5 bases from V and 4 from J; bases not matched to a gene: 6. The CDR3 consists of 14 residues. In nucleotides, the CDR3 is TGTGCCAGCAGCCCAGACAGGGGCGGCTATGGCTACACCTTC. Amino acid sequence: CASSPDRGGYGYTF.

The chain recombines TRBV7-2 with TRBJ2-7, with TRBD1 matching over 7 bases. Per the germline V gene, CDR1 is SGHTA and CDR2 is FQGNSA. The CDR3 consists of 13 residues. The ends lost 3 bases at V and 3 bases at J; junction bases unmatched: 2. In DNA form, the CDR3 reads TGTGCCAGCAGCTTCAGACAGGGCTACGAGCAGTACTTC. Translation: CASSFRQGYEQYF.

The V call is TRBV7-2, the J call TRBJ2-7, with a tentative D call TRBD2 (5 bases). V dropped 2 bases and J dropped 3 bases, with 8 bases sitting between them. Germline V gene data show CDR1 as SGHTA and CDR2 as FQGNSA. The CDR3 length is 13 residues. The CDR3 loop is CASSLLGLYEQYF. In nucleotides, the CDR3 is TGTGCCAGCAGCTTACTAGGACTCTACGAGCAGTACTTC. Drawing the rest from reference TRBV7-2 and TRBJ2-7, the complete variable domain is GAGVSQSPSNKVTEKGKDVELRCDPISGHTALYWYRQSLGQGLEFLIYFQGNSAPDKSGLPSDRFSAERTGGSVSTLTIQRTQQEDSAVYLCASSLLGLYEQYFGPGTRLTVT.

This CDR3 is CASSLEGLAGSQTQYF. DNA for the CDR3: TGTGCCAGCAGCTTAGAGGGCCTAGCGGGGTCCCAGACCCAGTACTTC. J is TRBJ2-5 and V is TRBV13; 9 nucleotides agree with TRBD2. J lost 6 bases, V lost 1 base, and 9 bases had no gene match. The CDR3 length is 16 residues. CDR1 and CDR2 (germline): PRHDT, FYEKMQ (reference sequence).

This clone has just a few counts. The CDR3 is CTSSPSGADQPQHF. In nucleotides, the CDR3 is TGCACCAGCAGCCCGTCAGGGGCCGATCAGCCCCAGCATTTT. This chain links TRBV1 with TRBJ1-5; no DNA check was done on the table's D call, TRBD1. TRBV1 is given as a pseudogene. This CDR3 contains 14 residues.